The present entry profiles one T cell receptor beta chain with its context. Assay used: immunoSEQ multiplex PCR; TCRdb lists only in-frame clones, some missing. The table lists 80,000 or so clones, about 93% of them singletons. V shed 7 bases and J 4 bases; nucleotides not matched to a gene: 11. The germline CDR1 and CDR2 sequences are MNHEY and SVGAGI. This CDR3 is built from 15 residues. The data were taken from a study of OX40 agonist ivuxolimab in advanced cancers. This receptor was obtained from an adult with an advanced solid tumor such as melanoma, head and neck, liver or kidney cancer. The rearrangement uses TRBV6-5 and TRBJ2-7; 9 positions match TRBD1. Sequences were derived from CD4+ or CD8+ T cells sorted from blood, sampled in a trial of the OX40 agonist ivuxolimab. CDR3 residues: CASTEYTGTGYEQYF. In DNA form, the CDR3 reads TGTGCCAGCACCGAGTATACCGGGACAGGGTACGAGCAGTACTTC.